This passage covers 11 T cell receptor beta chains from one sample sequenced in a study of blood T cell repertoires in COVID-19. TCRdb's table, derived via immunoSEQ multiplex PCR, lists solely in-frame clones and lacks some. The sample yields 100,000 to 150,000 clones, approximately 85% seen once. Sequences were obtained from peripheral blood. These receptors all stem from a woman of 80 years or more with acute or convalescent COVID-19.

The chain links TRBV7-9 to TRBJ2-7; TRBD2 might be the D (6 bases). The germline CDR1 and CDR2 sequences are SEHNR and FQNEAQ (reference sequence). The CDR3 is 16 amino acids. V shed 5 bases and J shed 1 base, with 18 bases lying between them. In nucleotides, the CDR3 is TGTGCCAGCAGCAGCGCTAGCGCCCGTGGTTCCTACGAGCAGTACGTC. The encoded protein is CASSSASARGSYEQYV.

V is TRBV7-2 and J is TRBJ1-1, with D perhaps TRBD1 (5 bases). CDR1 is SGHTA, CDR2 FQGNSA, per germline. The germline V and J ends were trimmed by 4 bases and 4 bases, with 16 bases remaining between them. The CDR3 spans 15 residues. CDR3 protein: CASSSKGRVGTEAFF. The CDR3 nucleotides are TGTGCCAGCAGCTCAAAAGGCAGGGTAGGCACTGAAGCTTTCTTT.

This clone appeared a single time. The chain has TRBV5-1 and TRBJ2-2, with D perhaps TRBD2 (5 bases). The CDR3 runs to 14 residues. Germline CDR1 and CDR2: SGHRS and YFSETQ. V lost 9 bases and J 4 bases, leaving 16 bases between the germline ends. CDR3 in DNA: TGCGCCACCGGAGGCGGGCACGGCACCGGGGAGCTGTTTTTT. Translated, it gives CATGGGHGTGELFF. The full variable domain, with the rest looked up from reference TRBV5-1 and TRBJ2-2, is KAGVTQTPRYLIKTRGQQVTLSCSPISGHRSVSWYQQTPGQGLQFLFEYFSETQRNKGNFPGRFSGRQFSNSRSEMNVSTLELGDSALYLCATGGGHGTGELFFGEGSRLTVL.

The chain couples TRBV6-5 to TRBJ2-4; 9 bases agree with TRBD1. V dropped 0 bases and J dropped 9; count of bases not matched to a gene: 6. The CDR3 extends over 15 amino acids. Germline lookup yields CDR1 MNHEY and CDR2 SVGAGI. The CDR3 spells CASSYSGQGGSIQYF. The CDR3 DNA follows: TGTGCCAGCAGTTACTCGGGACAGGGAGGGAGCATTCAGTACTTC.

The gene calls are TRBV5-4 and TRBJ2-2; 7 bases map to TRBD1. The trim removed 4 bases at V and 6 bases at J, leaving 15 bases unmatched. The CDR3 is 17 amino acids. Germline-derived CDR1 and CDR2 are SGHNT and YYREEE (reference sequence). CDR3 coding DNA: TGTGCCAGCAGCAGAGACAGGGATGCTAACGCCGCCGGGGAGCTGTTTTTT. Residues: CASSRDRDANAAGELFF.

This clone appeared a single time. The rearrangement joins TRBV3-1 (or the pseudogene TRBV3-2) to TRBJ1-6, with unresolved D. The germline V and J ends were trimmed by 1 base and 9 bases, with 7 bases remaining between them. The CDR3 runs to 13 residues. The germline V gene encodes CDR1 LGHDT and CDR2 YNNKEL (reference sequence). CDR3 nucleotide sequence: TGTGCCAGCAGCCAAGTTTCGGGTTCACCCCTCCACTTT. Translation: CASSQVSGSPLHF.

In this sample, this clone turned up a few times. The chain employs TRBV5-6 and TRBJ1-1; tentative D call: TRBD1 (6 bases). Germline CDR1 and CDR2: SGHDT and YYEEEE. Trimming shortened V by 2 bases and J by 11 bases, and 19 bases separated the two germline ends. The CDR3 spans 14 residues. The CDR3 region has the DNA TGTGCCAGCAGCTTCCGGGACACCGGCTTTGGGGCTTTCTTT. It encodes CASSFRDTGFGAFF. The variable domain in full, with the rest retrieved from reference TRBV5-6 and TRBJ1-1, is DAGVTQSPTHLIKTRGQQVTLRCSPKSGHDTVSWYQQALGQGPQFIFQYYEEEERQRGNFPDRFSGHQFPNYSSELNVNALLLGDSALYLCASSFRDTGFGAFFGQGTRLTVV.

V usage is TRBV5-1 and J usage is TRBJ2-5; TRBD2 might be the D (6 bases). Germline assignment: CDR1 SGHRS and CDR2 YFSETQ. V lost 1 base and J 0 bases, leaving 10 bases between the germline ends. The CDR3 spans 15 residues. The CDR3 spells CASSLIGGNQETQYF. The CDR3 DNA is TGCGCCAGCAGCTTGATCGGGGGAAACCAAGAGACCCAGTACTTC.

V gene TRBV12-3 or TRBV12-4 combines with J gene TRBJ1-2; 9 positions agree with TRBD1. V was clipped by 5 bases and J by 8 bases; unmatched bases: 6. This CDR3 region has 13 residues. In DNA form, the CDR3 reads TGTGCCAGCAGTCCTAGGACAGGGGCGGGCTACACCTTC. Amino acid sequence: CASSPRTGAGYTF.

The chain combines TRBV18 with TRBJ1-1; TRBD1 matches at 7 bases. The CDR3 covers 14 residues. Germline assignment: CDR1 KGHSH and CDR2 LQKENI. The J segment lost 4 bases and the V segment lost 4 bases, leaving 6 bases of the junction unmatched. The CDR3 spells CASSLQGGTTEAFF. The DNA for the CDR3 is TGTGCCAGCTCACTTCAGGGGGGTACCACTGAAGCTTTCTTT.

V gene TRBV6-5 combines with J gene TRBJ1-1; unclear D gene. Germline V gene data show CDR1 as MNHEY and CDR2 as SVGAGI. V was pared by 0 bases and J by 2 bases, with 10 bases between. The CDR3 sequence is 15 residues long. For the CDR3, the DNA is TGTGCCAGCAGTTACTCTGCCAGAATAAACACTGAAGCTTTCTTT. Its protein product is CASSYSARINTEAFF.